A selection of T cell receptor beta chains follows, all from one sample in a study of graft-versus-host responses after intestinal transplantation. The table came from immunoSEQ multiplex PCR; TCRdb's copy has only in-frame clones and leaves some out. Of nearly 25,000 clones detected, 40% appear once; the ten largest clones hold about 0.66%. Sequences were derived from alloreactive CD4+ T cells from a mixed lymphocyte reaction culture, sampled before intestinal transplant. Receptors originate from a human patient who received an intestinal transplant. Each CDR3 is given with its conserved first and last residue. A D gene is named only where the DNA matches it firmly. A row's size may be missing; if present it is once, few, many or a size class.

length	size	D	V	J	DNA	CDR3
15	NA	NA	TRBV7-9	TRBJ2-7	TGTGCCAGCAGCTTTGGAGCCAGAAGCTCCTACGAGCAGTACTTC	CASSFGARSSYEQYF
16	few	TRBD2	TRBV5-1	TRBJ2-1	TGCGCCAGCAGCCCCCCGAGCGGGAGGGCCTGGAATGAGCAGTTCTTC	CASSPPSGRAWNEQFF
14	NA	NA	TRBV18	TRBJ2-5	TGTGCCAGCTCACTAGCGATGGGACAAGAGACCCAGTACTTC	CASSLAMGQETQYF
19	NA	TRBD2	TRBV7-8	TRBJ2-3	TGTGCCAGCAGCTGGAGGTGGACTAGCGGGAGGCATCGCACAGATACGCAGTATTTT	CASSWRWTSGRHRTDTQYF
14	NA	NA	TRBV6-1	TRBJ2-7	TGTGCCAGCAGTCCCCCCGGGGGAGCCTACGAGCAGTACTTC	CASSPPGGAYEQYF
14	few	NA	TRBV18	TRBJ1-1	TGTGCCAGCTCACTGGGGAGGGAGAACACTGAAGCTTTCTTT	CASSLGRENTEAFF
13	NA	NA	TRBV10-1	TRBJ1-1	TGCGCCAGCAGTGGGGAGCTGAACACTGAAGCTTTCTTT	CASSGELNTEAFF
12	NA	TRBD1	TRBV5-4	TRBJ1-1	TGTGCCAGCAGCTTGGGACAGGGTGAAGCTTTCTTT	CASSLGQGEAFF
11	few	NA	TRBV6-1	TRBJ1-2	TGTGCCAGCAGCCCAGTGAATGGCTACACCTTC	CASSPVNGYTF
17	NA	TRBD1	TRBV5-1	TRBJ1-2	TGCGCCAGCAGCTTGTATCCGGGACAGAATACTAACTATGGCTACACCTTC	CASSLYPGQNTNYGYTF
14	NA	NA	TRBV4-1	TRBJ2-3	TGCGCCAGCAGCCAAACTACCCGGCCCAATACGCAGTATTTT	CASSQTTRPNTQYF
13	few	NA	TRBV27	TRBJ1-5	TGTGCCAGCAGTTTGACAGTTTATCAGCCCCAGCATTTT	CASSLTVYQPQHF
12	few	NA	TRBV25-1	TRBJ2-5	TGTGCCAGCAGTGACCGGATGAGCGCCCAGTACTTC	CASSDRMSAQYF
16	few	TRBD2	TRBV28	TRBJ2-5	TGTGCCAGCAGTTTTAGCAGTAGCGGGAGTGGGGAGACCCAGTACTTC	CASSFSSSGSGETQYF
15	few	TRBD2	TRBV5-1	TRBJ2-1	TGCGCCAGCAGCCTCGGACTAGCGGCCTACAATGAGCAGTTCTTC	CASSLGLAAYNEQFF